The subject of this entry is one TCR beta chain. Germline values: CDR1 SEHNR, CDR2 FQNEAQ (reference sequence). Trimming pared 1 base from V and 7 bases from J, leaving 8 bases between. The CDR3 loop spans 13 amino acids. Original processing notes: Scientists estimated how many nucleated cells there were by amplifying reference gene primers. The protocol was immunoSEQ multiplex PCR, while the TCRdb copy is restricted to in-frame clones and leaves out a portion. V, J and clone size are taken as reported in that table, and D and trimming were inferred from the DNA itself. The table lists approximately 13,000 clones, approximately 90% of them singletons, with around 15% in the top ten. The sample is drawn from a study of blood T cell repertoires in COVID-19. As for the study in general: Acute and convalescent COVID-19 specimens originated in the United States, Italy and Spain. Sources were T cells, B-cell-depleted T cells, or PBMCs; the material itself was cDNA or gDNA.

J is TRBJ1-5 and V is TRBV7-9, with D uncertain. Input material: peripheral blood. The source is a man in his fifties or sixties with active COVID-19. The CDR3 here is CASSLGVGQPQHF. The CDR3 coding sequence is TGTGCCAGCAGCTTAGGGGTCGGGCAGCCCCAGCATTTT.